This TCR beta chain was sequenced during a study of PD-L1 blockade in urothelial cancer. Study summary: Atezolizumab 1,200 mg was given intravenously every 3 weeks, starting 2014. The study, taken as a whole, reports: Per-patient sampling comprised one FFPE tumor specimen, not obtained immediately pretreatment. More tumor-infiltrating T lymphocytes were found in patients with durable benefit.

At least ten counts were recorded for this clone. What it binds is not known. Per germline, CDR1 MNHGY and CDR2 SAAAGT. Trimming cost V 7 bases and J 4 bases, with 16 bases left between them. This CDR3 is built from 14 residues. Each FFPE tumor had its DNA quantified by means of amplified housekeeping genes. Method: immunoSEQ multiplex PCR; TCRdb's copy keeps in-frame clones and lacks some. The sample carries 35,000 to 45,000 clones, just over 35% recorded once. The sample here was tumor tissue, taken before atezolizumab (anti-PD-L1) treatment. This receptor was taken from a man aged 60 to 75 with urothelial cancer. The gene calls are TRBV6-8 and TRBJ1-2; D remains ambiguous. The CDR3 loop is CASTQHPFLYGYTF. CDR3 DNA: TGTGCCAGCACACAGCACCCCTTCCTCTATGGCTACACCTTC.